A single sample is the source of the 4 T cell receptor beta chains below, sequenced in a study of blood T cell repertoires in COVID-19 (dated by TCRdb to about 2020). Preparation of the library involved the immunoSEQ multiplex PCR assay. TCRdb mirrors the immuneACCESS table, restricted to in-frame sequences. Some clones are absent from its copies; in checked studies, under half trace to an unresolved V gene, and the reason for the others is unknown. The sample records about 170,000 clones, 84% of which are singletons. Around 7.6% of the sample comes from the top ten. Sequencing was done on a sample of peripheral blood. These receptors were obtained from a man aged 35 to 55 who had recovered from COVID-19.

This rearrangement joins TRBV7-9 to TRBJ2-5, with D maybe TRBD1 (6 bases). Trimming cost V 2 bases and J 1 base, with 11 bases left between them. The CDR3 consists of 15 residues. Looked up from germline, CDR1 is SEHNR and CDR2 is FQNEAQ (reference sequence). DNA for the CDR3: TGTGCCAGCAGCTTACGTCACAGGGTCCAAGAGACCCAGTACTTC. This sequence encodes CASSLRHRVQETQYF.

V is TRBV7-8 and J is TRBJ1-1, with D perhaps matching TRBD1 (6 bases). The CDR3 covers 13 residues. V lost 4 bases to trimming and J lost 8 bases, with 14 bases between them. Germline V gene lookup returns CDR1 SGHVS and CDR2 FQNEAQ. This CDR3 reads CASSYSGGPEAFF. Written as DNA, the CDR3 is TGTGCCAGCAGCTATTCGGGGGGCCCCGAAGCTTTCTTT.

The rearrangement links TRBV6-2 or TRBV6-3 to TRBJ1-1; D is ambiguous. Germline CDR1 and CDR2: MNHEY and SVGEGT. Trimming removed 4 bases at V and 3 bases at J, with 12 bases between. The CDR3 has 14 residues. The CDR3 region has the DNA TGTGCCAGCAGTTTAACCGGGGTGGACACTGAAGCTTTCTTT. Translation gives CASSLTGVDTEAFF.

The chain couples TRBV30 to TRBJ2-1; TRBD1 agrees at 10 bases. The CDR3 extends over 16 amino acids. With 1 base clipped from V and 3 bases from J, the junction kept 6 bases outside the gene matches. The germline V gene encodes CDR1 GTSNPN and CDR2 SVGIG (reference sequence). CDR3 sequence reads: CAWSGGWDRGYNEQFF. CDR3 nucleotides: TGTGCCTGGAGTGGTGGTTGGGACAGGGGCTACAATGAGCAGTTCTTC.